This T cell receptor (beta chain) was recorded in a study of T-cell reconstitution after alpha-beta-depleted transplantation in children. Preparation of the TCRbeta library used unique molecular identifiers. TCRdb re-analysed the PCR reads in MiXCR, keeping a single row per CDR3 protein. The data contain a few hundred thousand distinct CDR3 sequences, 15% to 20% of them seen just once; the ten biggest clones take up 25% to 35%. This clonotype has only a few counts. The V segment lost 1 base and the J segment 4 bases; nucleotides outside the gene matches: 7. This CDR3 has 16 amino acids. From germline, CDR1 is LGHDT and CDR2 YNNKEL (reference sequence).

This chain connects TRBV3-1 to TRBJ2-7, with TRBD2 identical over 10 bases. The sequencing here drew on PBMCs, mostly from graft donor cells, taken 360 days after TCRalphabeta/CD19-depleted stem cell transplant. The receptor's source is a boy less than two years old who had a stem cell transplant for Wiskott-Aldrich syndrome, so the T cells may come from the graft donor. CDR3 bases: TGTGCCAGCAGCCAAGGACCTAGCGGGAGATGGTACGAGCAGTACTTC. This gives the protein CASSQGPSGRWYEQYF.